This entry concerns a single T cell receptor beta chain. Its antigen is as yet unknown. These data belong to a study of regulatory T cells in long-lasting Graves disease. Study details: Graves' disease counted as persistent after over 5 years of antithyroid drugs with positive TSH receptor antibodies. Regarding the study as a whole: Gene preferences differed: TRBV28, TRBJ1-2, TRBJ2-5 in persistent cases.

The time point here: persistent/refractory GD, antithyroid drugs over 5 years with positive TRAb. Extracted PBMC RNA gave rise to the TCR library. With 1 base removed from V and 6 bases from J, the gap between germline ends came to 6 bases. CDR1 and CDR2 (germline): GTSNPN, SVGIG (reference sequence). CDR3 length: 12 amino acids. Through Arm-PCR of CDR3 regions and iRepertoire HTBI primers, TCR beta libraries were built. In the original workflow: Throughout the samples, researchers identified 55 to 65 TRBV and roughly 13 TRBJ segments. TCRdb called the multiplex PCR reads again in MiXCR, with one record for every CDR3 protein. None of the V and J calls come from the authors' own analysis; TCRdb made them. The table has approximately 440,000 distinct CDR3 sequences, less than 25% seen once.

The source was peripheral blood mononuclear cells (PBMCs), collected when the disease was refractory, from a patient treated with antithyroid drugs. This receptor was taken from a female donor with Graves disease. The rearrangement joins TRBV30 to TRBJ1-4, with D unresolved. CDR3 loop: CAWSARDEKLFF. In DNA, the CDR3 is TGTGCCTGGAGTGCCAGAGATGAAAAACTGTTTTTT.